The present T cell receptor beta chain was sequenced within a study of blood T cells in healthy people across ages. Using a J-beta primer mix together with a sample-barcoded 5' primer, a second PCR was run for roughly 6 to 12 cycles. MiXCR, applied by TCRdb to the 5' RACE reads, yields one record per CDR3 protein. The table has over a million distinct CDR3 sequences, 45% seen once; the top ten hold approximately 17%. Germline CDR1 reads SGHRS; CDR2 reads YFSETQ. V was cut by 2 bases and J by 3 bases, with 11 bases left in between. CDR3 size: 14 residues. The specimen sequenced was blood. The receptor comes from a woman in her sixties in good health. The genes are TRBV5-1 and TRBJ1-2, with D possibly matching TRBD1 (6 bases). The CDR3 protein is CASSFPGVDYGYTF. The CDR3 DNA sequence: TGCGCCAGCAGCTTCCCAGGGGTAGACTATGGCTACACCTTC. The full variable domain, completed using reference TRBV5-1 and TRBJ1-2, is KAGVTQTPRYLIKTRGQQVTLSCSPISGHRSVSWYQQTPGQGLQFLFEYFSETQRNKGNFPGRFSGRQFSNSRSEMNVSTLELGDSALYLCASSFPGVDYGYTFGSGTRLTVV.